This TCR beta chain is drawn from a study of blood T cells in healthy people across ages. Overall study findings and caveats: Estimated diversity that came from one million T cells was considered an underestimate.

This clonotype came up a few times. Its target is unknown. A sample-barcoded 5' primer and a J-beta primer mix were used in a second PCR of roughly 6 to 11 cycles. Sequencing recovered at least 3 million CDR3-containing paired-end reads from each sample. One entry per CDR3 protein results from TCRdb running MiXCR on the 5' RACE reads. Of 920,000 or so distinct CDR3 sequences listed, 40% to 45% were seen once; the top ten hold 18%. This CDR3 contains 14 residues. Trimming left V 3 bases short and J 5 bases short, with 11 bases between. Per germline, CDR1 LNHNV and CDR2 YYDKDF (reference sequence). Total RNA was extracted at no less than 5.5 micrograms per sample.

V is TRBV15 and J is TRBJ1-5; D remains ambiguous. This clonotype was obtained from a woman in her sixties in good health. The sample taken for sequencing was blood. The CDR3 reads CATSRNLGHQPQHF. CDR3 coding DNA: TGTGCCACCAGCAGGAATTTAGGACATCAGCCCCAGCATTTT.